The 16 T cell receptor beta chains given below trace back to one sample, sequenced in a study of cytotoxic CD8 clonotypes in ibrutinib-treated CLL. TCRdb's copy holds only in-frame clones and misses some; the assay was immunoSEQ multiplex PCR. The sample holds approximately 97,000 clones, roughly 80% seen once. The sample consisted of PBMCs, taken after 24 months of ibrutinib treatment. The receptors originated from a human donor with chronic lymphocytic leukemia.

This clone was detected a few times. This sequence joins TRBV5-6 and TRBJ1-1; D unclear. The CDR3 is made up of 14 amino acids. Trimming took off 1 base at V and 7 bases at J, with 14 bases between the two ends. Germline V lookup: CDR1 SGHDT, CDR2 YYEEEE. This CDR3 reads CASSLIWDQVEAFF. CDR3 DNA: TGTGCCAGCAGCTTGATCTGGGATCAGGTTGAAGCTTTCTTT.

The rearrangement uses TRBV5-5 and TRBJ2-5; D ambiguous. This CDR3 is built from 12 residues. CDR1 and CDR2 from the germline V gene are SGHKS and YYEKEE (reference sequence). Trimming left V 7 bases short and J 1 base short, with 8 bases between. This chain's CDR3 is CASDRGQETQYF. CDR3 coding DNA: TGTGCCAGCGATAGAGGCCAAGAGACCCAGTACTTC.

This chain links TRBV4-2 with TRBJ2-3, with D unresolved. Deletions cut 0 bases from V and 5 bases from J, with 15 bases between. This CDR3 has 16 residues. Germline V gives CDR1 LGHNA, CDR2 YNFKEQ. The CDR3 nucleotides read TGTGCCAGCAGCCAAGAGAAGGTTGGGTGGGGAGATACGCAGTATTTT. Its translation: CASSQEKVGWGDTQYF.

The CDR3 reads CASSPTPQETQYF. The CDR3 DNA reads as TGTGCCAGCAGCCCCACCCCGCAAGAGACCCAGTACTTC. The V gene is TRBV14, the J gene TRBJ2-5; no firm D call. The CDR3 loop spans 13 amino acids. V lost 4 bases and J 2 bases, leaving 8 bases between the germline ends. Germline lookup yields CDR1 SGHDN and CDR2 FVKESK.

The CDR3 region has the DNA TGTGCCAGCAGTTTACCCGGTTCCGGGGAGCTGTTTTTT. Amino acids: CASSLPGSGELFF. This chain joins TRBV27 and TRBJ2-2; no definite D call. The CDR3 extends over 13 amino acids. Germline V gene sequence: CDR1 MNHEY, CDR2 SMNVEV (reference sequence). V dropped 2 bases and J dropped 6 bases, with 7 bases sitting between them.

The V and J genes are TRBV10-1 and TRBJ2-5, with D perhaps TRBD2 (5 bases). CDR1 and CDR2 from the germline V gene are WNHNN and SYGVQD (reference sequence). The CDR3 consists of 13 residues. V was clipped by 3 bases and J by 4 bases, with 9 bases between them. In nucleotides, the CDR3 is TGCGCCAGCAGTGATCGGGGATCAGAGACCCAGTACTTC. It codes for CASSDRGSETQYF.

The DNA for the CDR3 is TGTGCCAGTAGTTTTGACGGCACCTATGGCTACACCTTC. It codes for CASSFDGTYGYTF. The chain employs TRBV19 and TRBJ1-2; no clear D. The V gene lost 5 bases and the J gene lost 4 bases, with 11 bases spanning the gap. Germline loops: CDR1 LNHDA, CDR2 SQIVND (reference sequence). The CDR3 spans 13 residues.

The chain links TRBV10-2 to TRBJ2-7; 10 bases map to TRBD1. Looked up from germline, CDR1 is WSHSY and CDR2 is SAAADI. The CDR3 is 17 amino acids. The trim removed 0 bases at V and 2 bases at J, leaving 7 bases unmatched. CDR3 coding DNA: TGCGCCAGCAGTGAGTCCCTGCGGACAGGGGGGACCTACGAGCAGTACTTC. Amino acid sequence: CASSESLRTGGTYEQYF.

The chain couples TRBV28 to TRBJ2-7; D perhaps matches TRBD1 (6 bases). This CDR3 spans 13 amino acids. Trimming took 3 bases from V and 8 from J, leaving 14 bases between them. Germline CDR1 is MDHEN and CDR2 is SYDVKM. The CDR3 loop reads CASSLFTGFKQYF. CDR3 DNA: TGTGCCAGCAGTTTGTTTACAGGGTTTAAGCAGTACTTC.

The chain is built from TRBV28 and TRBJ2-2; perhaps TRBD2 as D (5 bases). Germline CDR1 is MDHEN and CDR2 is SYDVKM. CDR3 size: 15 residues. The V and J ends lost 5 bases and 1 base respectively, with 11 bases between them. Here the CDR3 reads CASSPGSMNTGELFF. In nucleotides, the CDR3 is TGTGCCAGCAGTCCGGGGTCCATGAACACCGGGGAGCTGTTTTTT.

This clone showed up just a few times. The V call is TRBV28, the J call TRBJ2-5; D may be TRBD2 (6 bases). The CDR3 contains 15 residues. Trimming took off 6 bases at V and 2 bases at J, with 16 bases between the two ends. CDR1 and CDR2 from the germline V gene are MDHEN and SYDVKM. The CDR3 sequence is CASRGPGDLQETQYF. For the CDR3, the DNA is TGTGCCAGCAGAGGTCCGGGGGACCTGCAAGAGACCCAGTACTTC. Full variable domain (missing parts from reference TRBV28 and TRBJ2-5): DVKVTQSSRYLVKRTGEKVFLECVQDMDHENMFWYRQDPGLGLRLIYFSYDVKMKEKGDIPEGYSVSREKKERFSLILESASTNQTSMYLCASRGPGDLQETQYFGPGTRLLVL.

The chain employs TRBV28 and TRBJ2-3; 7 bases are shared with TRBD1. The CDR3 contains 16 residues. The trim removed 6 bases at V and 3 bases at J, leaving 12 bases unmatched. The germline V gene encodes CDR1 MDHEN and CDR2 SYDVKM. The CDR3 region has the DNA TGTGCCAGCAGCGTTGAAACAGGGGTTAGTACAGATACGCAGTATTTT. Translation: CASSVETGVSTDTQYF. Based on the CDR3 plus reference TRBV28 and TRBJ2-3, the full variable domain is DVKVTQSSRYLVKRTGEKVFLECVQDMDHENMFWYRQDPGLGLRLIYFSYDVKMKEKGDIPEGYSVSREKKERFSLILESASTNQTSMYLCASSVETGVSTDTQYFGPGTRLTVL.

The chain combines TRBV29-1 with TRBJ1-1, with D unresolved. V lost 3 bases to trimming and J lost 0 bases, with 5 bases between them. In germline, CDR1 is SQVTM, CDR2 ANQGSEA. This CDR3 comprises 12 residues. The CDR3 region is CSVDSMNTEAFF. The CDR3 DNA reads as TGCAGCGTTGACAGCATGAACACTGAAGCTTTCTTT. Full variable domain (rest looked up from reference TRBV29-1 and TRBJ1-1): SAVISQKPSRDICQRGTSLTIQCQVDSQVTMMFWYRQQPGQSLTLIATANQGSEATYESGFVIDKFPISRPNLTFSTLTVSNMSPEDSSIYLCSVDSMNTEAFFGQGTRLTVV.

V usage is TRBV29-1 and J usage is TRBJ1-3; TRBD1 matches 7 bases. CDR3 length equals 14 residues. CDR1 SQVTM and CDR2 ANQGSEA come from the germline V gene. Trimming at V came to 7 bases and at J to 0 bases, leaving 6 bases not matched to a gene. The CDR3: CSAGQVGSGNTIYF. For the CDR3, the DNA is TGCAGCGCCGGACAGGTTGGCTCTGGAAACACCATATATTTT.

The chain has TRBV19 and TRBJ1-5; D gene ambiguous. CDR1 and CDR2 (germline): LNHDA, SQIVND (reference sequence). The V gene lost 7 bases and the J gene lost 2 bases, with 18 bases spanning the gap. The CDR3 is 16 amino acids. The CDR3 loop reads CASKEGGLLGNQPQHF. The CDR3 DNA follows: TGTGCCAGTAAAGAGGGCGGCCTCTTGGGCAATCAGCCCCAGCATTTT.

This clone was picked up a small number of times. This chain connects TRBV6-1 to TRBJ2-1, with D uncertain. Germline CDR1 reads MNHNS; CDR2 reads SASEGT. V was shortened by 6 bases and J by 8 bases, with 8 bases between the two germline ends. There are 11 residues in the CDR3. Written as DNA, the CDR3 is TGTGCCAGCAGGGTGGACGATGAGCAGTTCTTC. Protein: CASRVDDEQFF.